A selection of T cell receptor beta chains follows, all from one sample in a study of cytomegalovirus exposure and HLA in healthy donors. Profiling relied on immunoSEQ multiplex PCR, and the TCRdb table lists in-frame clones only, not all of them. The table includes 150,000 to 190,000 clones, about 68% detected once. The sequenced material came from PBMCs. The receptors were sampled from a man between 18 and 35 years old in good health and CMV-seronegative. CDR3s include the opening cysteine and the closing phenylalanine or tryptophan. The D gene is left open where the match is weak. Size is stated for part of the rows, as once, few or many counts, or as a class when the clone is expanded.

size	V	J	D	CDR3	DNA
-	TRBV6-5	TRBJ1-1	-	CASSLQYMNTEAFF	TGTGCCAGCAGTTTACAGTACATGAACACTGAAGCTTTCTTT
-	TRBV9	TRBJ2-7	-	CASSVAAGGSYEQYF	TGTGCCAGCAGCGTAGCAGCGGGTGGCTCCTACGAGCAGTACTTC
-	TRBV14	TRBJ2-5	-	CASSQVRGQTQYF	TGTGCCAGCAGCCAAGTCAGGGGTCAGACCCAGTACTTC
-	TRBV7-2	TRBJ2-7	-	CASSIQGEGHYEQYF	TGTGCCAGCAGCATACAGGGGGAGGGGCACTACGAGCAGTACTTC
-	TRBV10-2	TRBJ2-2	-	CASLFTGFGELFF	TGCGCCAGCCTTTTCACAGGATTCGGGGAGCTGTTTTTT
-	TRBV5-1	TRBJ1-6	TRBD1	CASSLAFEETGASPLHF	TGCGCCAGCAGCTTGGCCTTTGAAGAGACAGGGGCTTCACCCCTCCACTTT
-	TRBV6-4	TRBJ2-1	TRBD2	CASSPSGEYNEQFF	TGTGCCAGCAGTCCTAGCGGGGAGTACAATGAGCAGTTCTTC
once	TRBV9	TRBJ1-5	-	CASSVAKRVWQPQHF	TGTGCCAGCAGCGTAGCTAAGAGGGTTTGGCAGCCCCAGCATTTT
few	TRBV18	TRBJ1-1	-	CASSPGGNTEAFF	TGTGCCAGCTCCCCGGGGGGTAACACTGAAGCTTTCTTT
-	TRBV19	TRBJ2-7	-	CASGPGGLYEQYF	TGTGCCAGTGGCCCCGGGGGGCTCTACGAGCAGTACTTC
-	TRBV5-4	TRBJ2-3	TRBD2	CASMEAGGRTDTQYF	TGTGCCAGCATGGAGGCGGGAGGTCGCACAGATACGCAGTATTTT
-	TRBV6-1	TRBJ2-7	TRBD1	CASRLQGAKEQYF	TGTGCCAGCAGGCTACAGGGGGCAAAGGAGCAGTACTTC
-	TRBV4-3	TRBJ2-6	-	CASSQEGGSGANVLTF	TGCGCCAGCAGCCAAGAGGGGGGATCCGGGGCCAACGTCCTGACTTTC
-	TRBV2	TRBJ2-1	-	CASSVQATSYNEQFF	TGTGCCAGCAGTGTTCAGGCTACCTCCTACAATGAGCAGTTCTTC
-	TRBV7-9	TRBJ1-5	-	CSSSVGGVDQPQHF	TGTTCCAGCAGCGTGGGGGGGGTGGATCAGCCCCAGCATTTT
-	TRBV7-2	TRBJ1-4	TRBD1	CASSLGNRGEKLFF	TGTGCCAGCAGCTTAGGGAACAGGGGCGAAAAACTGTTTTTT
-	TRBV5-1	TRBJ2-7	TRBD2	CASSLASGRTYEQYF	TGCGCCAGCAGCTTGGCTAGCGGGAGGACCTACGAGCAGTACTTC
-	TRBV5-4	TRBJ2-1	-	CASSLKGKDEQFF	TGTGCCAGCAGCTTGAAGGGGAAGGATGAGCAGTTCTTC
-	TRBV6-1	TRBJ1-2	-	CASRVDADYGYTF	TGTGCCAGCAGGGTAGACGCGGACTATGGCTACACCTTC
-	TRBV9	TRBJ2-7	-	CASSPRVAASYEQYF	TGTGCCAGCAGCCCACGGGTAGCGGCCTCCTACGAGCAGTACTTC
-	TRBV6-1	TRBJ1-5	-	CASSEGRGQPQHF	TGTGCCAGCAGTGAAGGGAGAGGTCAGCCCCAGCATTTT
-	TRBV5-1	TRBJ1-1	-	CASSLVGAQGTEAFF	TGCGCCAGCAGCTTGGTGGGGGCGCAGGGCACTGAAGCTTTCTTT
-	TRBV2	TRBJ2-7	TRBD2	CASKGGRGASGRGFYEQYF	TGTGCCAGCAAAGGGGGACGCGGGGCTAGCGGGAGAGGGTTTTACGAGCAGTACTTC
-	TRBV5-1	TRBJ2-7	TRBD2	CASGEGSSYEQYF	TGCGCCAGCGGGGAGGGGAGCTCCTACGAGCAGTACTTC
-	TRBV7-2	TRBJ2-1	-	CASSPPSVAYNEQFF	TGTGCCAGCAGCCCCCCTAGCGTCGCCTACAATGAGCAGTTCTTC
medium-sized	TRBV15	TRBJ2-7	TRBD2	CATSRVGTSGVSYEQYF	TGTGCCACCAGCAGAGTGGGGACTAGCGGGGTCTCCTACGAGCAGTACTTC
once	TRBV27	TRBJ1-6	-	CASSLQGRDSPLHF	TGTGCCAGCAGTCTTCAGGGGAGGGATTCACCCCTCCACTTT
-	TRBV19	TRBJ2-5	-	CASSIGLETQYF	TGTGCCAGTAGTATCGGGTTGGAGACCCAGTACTTC
-	TRBV2	TRBJ1-1	-	CASRVQGRDTEAFF	TGTGCCAGCAGAGTCCAGGGCCGTGACACTGAAGCTTTCTTT
once	TRBV6-5	TRBJ1-5	-	CASSLQGGDDRPQHF	TGTGCCAGCAGTCTACAGGGAGGGGACGATCGGCCCCAGCATTTT
-	TRBV5-8	TRBJ2-3	TRBD1	CASGRQGSDTQYF	TGTGCCAGCGGGAGACAGGGGTCAGATACGCAGTATTTT
-	TRBV6-5	TRBJ1-2	TRBD1	CASSRADRGYGYTF	TGTGCCAGCAGTCGCGCGGACAGGGGCTATGGCTACACCTTC
-	TRBV4-1	TRBJ2-7	-	CASSPLRELAHEQYF	TGCGCCAGCAGCCCCCTAAGGGAGCTGGCCCACGAGCAGTACTTC
-	TRBV5-5	TRBJ2-5	TRBD2	CASSLEGLAGQAETQYF	TGTGCCAGCAGCTTGGAGGGACTAGCGGGCCAAGCGGAGACCCAGTACTTC
-	TRBV5-4	TRBJ1-1	-	CASTLSRDSGNTEAFF	TGTGCCAGCACCCTCAGCAGGGACTCCGGGAACACTGAAGCTTTCTTT
-	TRBV5-4	TRBJ2-2	TRBD2	CASSSPGLAGGPTGELFF	TGTGCCAGCAGCTCTCCGGGACTAGCGGGAGGACCCACCGGGGAGCTGTTTTTT
-	TRBV2	TRBJ1-2	-	CASSEDRGNGYTF	TGTGCCAGCAGTGAAGATAGGGGGAATGGCTACACCTTC
-	TRBV25-1	TRBJ1-6	-	CASSARDDSPLHF	TGTGCCAGCAGCGCGCGGGACGATTCACCCCTCCACTTT
-	TRBV28	TRBJ2-5	-	CASRMPGGGKETQYF	TGTGCCAGCAGGATGCCCGGGGGTGGAAAAGAGACCCAGTACTTC
once	TRBV6-4	TRBJ1-4	-	CASSEGGTNEKLFF	TGTGCCAGCAGTGAAGGAGGGACTAATGAAAAACTGTTTTTT
medium-sized	TRBV7-2	TRBJ1-2	-	CASSYYNAVQGTYGYTF	TGTGCCAGCAGCTACTACAACGCTGTTCAGGGCACCTATGGCTACACCTTC
-	TRBV10-3	TRBJ2-7	-	CAISGQAHSYEQYF	TGTGCCATCAGTGGCCAGGCCCACTCCTACGAGCAGTACTTC
-	TRBV18	TRBJ2-2	-	CASSPGQPGELFF	TGTGCCAGCTCACCGGGACAACCCGGGGAGCTGTTTTTT
-	TRBV28	TRBJ2-7	-	CASSFVEQYF	TGTGCCAGCAGTTTCGTGGAGCAGTACTTC
-	TRBV14	TRBJ1-2	-	CASSPRAEDGYTF	TGTGCCAGCAGCCCGAGGGCGGAGGATGGCTACACCTTC
-	TRBV7-2	TRBJ1-1	-	CASSLEGGLSARTEAFF	TGTGCCAGCAGCTTAGAGGGAGGACTCTCGGCTCGCACTGAAGCTTTCTTT
-	TRBV28	TRBJ2-2	-	CASPDSDTGELFF	TGTGCCAGTCCGGACAGTGACACCGGGGAGCTGTTTTTT